The sequence of this TCR beta chain was determined in a study of blood T cells in healthy people across ages. A second PCR of roughly 7 to 11 cycles used a sample-barcoded 5' primer and a J-beta primer mix. Every cDNA molecule bore a tag from a template-switch adaptor containing 12 random nucleotides. TCRdb used MiXCR to reprocess the 5' RACE reads, holding one entry per CDR3 protein. Here the sample spans hundreds of thousands of distinct CDR3 sequences, approximately 55% being singletons. This clonotype was counted between two and nine times. Its antigen is currently unknown. V lost 11 bases and J lost 1; bases outside the gene matches: 4. This CDR3 region has 13 residues. CDR1 is SNHLY, CDR2 FYNNEI, per germline. Broader study findings: Roughly linear age-related decline in beta diversity appeared, significant by age around 40.

Each individual donor underwent a draw of 8 to 10 milliliters of peripheral blood. With each sample, at least 5 micrograms of total RNA were extracted. This chain connects TRBV2 to TRBJ2-3; 9 bases are shared with TRBD1. The receptor comes from an elderly man in good health. The sequencing input was blood. The CDR3 DNA reads as TGTGCCGGGGACAGGGTTGGCACAGATACGCAGTATTTT. Its protein is CAGDRVGTDTQYF.